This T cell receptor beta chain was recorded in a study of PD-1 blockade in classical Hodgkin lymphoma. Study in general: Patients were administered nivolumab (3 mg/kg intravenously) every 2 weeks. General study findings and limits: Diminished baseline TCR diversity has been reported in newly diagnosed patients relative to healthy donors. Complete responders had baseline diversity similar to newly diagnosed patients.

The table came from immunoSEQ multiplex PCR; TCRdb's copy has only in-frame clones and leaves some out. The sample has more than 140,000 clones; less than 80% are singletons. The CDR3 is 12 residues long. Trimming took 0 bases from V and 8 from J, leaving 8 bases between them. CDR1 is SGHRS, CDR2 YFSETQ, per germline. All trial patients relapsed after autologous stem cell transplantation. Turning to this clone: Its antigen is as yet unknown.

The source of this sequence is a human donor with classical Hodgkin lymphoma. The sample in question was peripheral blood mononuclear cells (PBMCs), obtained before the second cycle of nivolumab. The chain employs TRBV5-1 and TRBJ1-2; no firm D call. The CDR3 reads CASSLEGGGYTF. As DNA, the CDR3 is TGCGCCAGCAGCTTGGAGGGTGGCGGCTACACCTTC.